This T cell receptor (beta chain) was identified during a study of cytomegalovirus exposure and HLA in healthy donors. Primers included in the PCR were 60 Vbeta and 13 Jbeta primers. Profiling relied on immunoSEQ multiplex PCR, and the TCRdb table lists in-frame clones only, not all of them. This table holds about 250,000 clones, around 65% found once. V lost 4 bases and J lost 5; bases outside the gene matches: 13. Germline loops: CDR1 SGHRS, CDR2 YFSETQ. The CDR3 loop spans 17 amino acids. This clone was counted a single time. The target antigen is unknown. Regarding the study as a whole: A later analysis linked about 17,000 TCR beta sequences to HLA alleles at 0.05 false discovery rate. Reports showed the classifier diagnosing cytomegalovirus status with high specificity and sensitivity. It was reported in a later analysis that an Asian-associated ancestry cluster showed fewer N-insertions than the roughly 670-donor mean. Earlier results showed most TCR beta V segments being productive about 87% or about 30% of the time.

The sequenced sample was PBMCs. V is TRBV5-1 and J is TRBJ2-1; 9 bases line up with TRBD2. The sequence was obtained from a female donor in good health and CMV-seronegative. CDR3 DNA: TGCGCCAGCAGCACCGGACGGCAGACTAGCGGTCACAATGAGCAGTTCTTC. Translation gives CASSTGRQTSGHNEQFF.